This T cell receptor beta chain is from a study of blood T cell repertoires in COVID-19. Study-level background: From the United States, Italy and Spain came samples of acute and convalescent COVID-19. PBMCs, B-cell-depleted T cells, or T cells were the source of the cDNA or gDNA that made up the material.

Germline V gene sequence: CDR1 GTSNPN, CDR2 SVGIG (reference sequence). Trimming cost V 2 bases and J 2 bases, with 9 bases left between them. This CDR3 is built from 13 residues. Here immunoSEQ multiplex PCR was the method, and the copy in TCRdb shows in-frame clones only, minus some. This sample yields under 450,000 clones, of which about four fifths are seen a single time; more than 0.95% belongs to the top ten. This clonotype was obtained from a human donor with acute or convalescent COVID-19. The donor label of this sample is uncertain. The sample was peripheral blood. This chain joins TRBV30 and TRBJ1-1, with unresolved D. The CDR3 DNA sequence: TGTGCCTGGAGTTCGGGGATCAACACTGAAGCTTTCTTT. Protein: CAWSSGINTEAFF.